The 7 T cell receptor beta chains in this list originate from one sample, sequenced in a study of cytomegalovirus exposure and HLA in healthy donors. PCR was performed using 60 Vbeta and 13 Jbeta primers. Data came from immunoSEQ multiplex PCR; TCRdb stores just in-frame clones and leaves some out. The sample contains approximately 100,000 clones, around 76% of which appear only once. The specimen was PBMCs. Every receptor here comes from a woman in her forties or fifties in good health and CMV-seropositive.

This clone was picked up a small number of times. This chain connects TRBV20-1 to TRBJ2-1, with no clear D. V lost 6 bases to trimming and J lost 10 bases, with 13 bases between them. The CDR3 covers 11 residues. CDR1 and CDR2 (germline): DFQATT, SNEGSKA (reference sequence). This chain's CDR3 is CSALRKREQFF. DNA of the CDR3: TGCAGTGCACTCCGCAAACGCGAGCAGTTCTTC.

The V and J genes are TRBV10-1 and TRBJ2-2, with TRBD2 matching 10 bases. The CDR3 has 15 amino acids. Germline values: CDR1 WNHNN, CDR2 SYGVQD (reference sequence). V was pared by 5 bases and J by 5 bases, with 5 bases of the junction left unmatched. The CDR3 sequence is CASSQQRGGTGELFF. The CDR3 region has the DNA TGCGCCAGCAGTCAACAGCGGGGGGGGACCGGGGAGCTGTTTTTT.

This clone was seen only once. The genes are TRBV27 and TRBJ2-2; 14 bases agree with TRBD2. CDR3 length: 14 residues. The V gene end was trimmed by 9 bases and the J gene end by 5 bases; junction bases not matched to a gene: 2. CDR1 MNHEY and CDR2 SMNVEV come from the germline V gene (reference sequence). CDR3 sequence (DNA): TGTGCCAGTAGGACTAGCGGGGGGACCGGGGAGCTGTTTTTT. Translated, it gives CASRTSGGTGELFF.

The rearrangement uses TRBV7-9 and TRBJ2-3, with 7 bases aligning to TRBD2. The V and J ends lost 2 bases and 4 bases, in that order; junction bases with no gene match: 6. Germline V gene sequence: CDR1 SEHNR, CDR2 FQNEAQ (reference sequence). This CDR3 has 15 residues. The CDR3 region is CASSLLAGASDTQYF. In nucleotides, the CDR3 is TGTGCCAGCAGCTTACTTGCGGGAGCGTCAGATACGCAGTATTTT.

This chain connects TRBV6-5 to TRBJ1-2; 7 bases are shared with TRBD1. This CDR3 has 14 amino acids. CDR1 MNHEY and CDR2 SVGAGI come from the germline V gene. Trimming took 6 bases from V and 7 from J; bases not matched to a gene: 11. The DNA for the CDR3 is TGTGCCAGCAGCTCAACCGGGACAGTCACTGGCTACACCTTC. Its translation is CASSSTGTVTGYTF.

This clone was detected only a few times. This chain joins TRBV9 and TRBJ2-7; D perhaps matches TRBD1 (6 bases). The CDR3 length is 15 residues. Trimming removed 4 bases from V and 8 bases from J, with 22 bases in between. Germline V gives CDR1 SGDLS, CDR2 YYNGEE. The CDR3 region has the DNA TGTGCCAGCAGCCCCCGGGACATCTGGGAGCTCAAGCAGTACTTC. This gives the protein CASSPRDIWELKQYF.

The V and J genes are TRBV7-3 and TRBJ2-3; 9 bases map to TRBD2. Germline CDR1 SGHTA, CDR2 FQGTGA. The junction had 0 bases not matched to a gene; V was cut back by 2 bases and J by 0 bases. The CDR3 contains 15 residues. The CDR3 nucleotides are TGTGCCAGCAGCTTAGGACTAGCGAGCACAGATACGCAGTATTTT. It yields the protein CASSLGLASTDTQYF.